The source of this TCR beta chain is a study of Graves' ophthalmopathy and Graves' hyperthyroidism. Exclusion criteria comprised other autoimmune diseases, uncontrolled infections, pregnancy or lactation in patients. Physicians reached a diagnosis by relying on clinical symptoms, serum thyroxine, TRAb, thyroid ultrasound and orbital computed tomography. TCR beta CDR3 amplification used RNA transcripts. Second-round multiplex PCR came after first-round RT-PCR with HTBI primers. Via MiXCR, TCRdb re-called the multiplex PCR reads, giving one row per CDR3 protein. The sample gives about 600,000 distinct CDR3 sequences, under 40% of which show up once; 3.5% to 5% is in the top ten. Overall study results and limits: Most clonotypes expanded in thyroid above 0.001 frequency were present in blood too.

After removal of 9 bases from V and 2 bases from J, the junction contained 10 bases not matched to a gene. The CDR3 consists of 14 residues. Germline V gene data show CDR1 as LNHDA and CDR2 as SQIVND (reference sequence). Concerning this clonotype: Antigen unknown.

V is TRBV19 and J is TRBJ2-7; 7 nucleotides line up with TRBD1. The sequencing input was peripheral blood or thyroid tissue (not recorded which). This clonotype was obtained from an adult man with Graves' hyperthyroidism. The CDR3 sequence: CASSAGTEAYEQYF. CDR3 nucleotides: TGTGCCAGCAGCGCCGGGACAGAAGCCTACGAGCAGTACTTC.